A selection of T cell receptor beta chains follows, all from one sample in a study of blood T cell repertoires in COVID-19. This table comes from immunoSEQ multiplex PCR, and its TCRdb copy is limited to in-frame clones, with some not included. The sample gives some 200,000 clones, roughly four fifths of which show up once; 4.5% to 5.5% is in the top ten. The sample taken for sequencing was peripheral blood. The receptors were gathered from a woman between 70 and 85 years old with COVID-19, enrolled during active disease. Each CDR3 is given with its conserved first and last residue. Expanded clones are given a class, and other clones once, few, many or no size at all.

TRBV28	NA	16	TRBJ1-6	CASSSEQGRRNSPLHF
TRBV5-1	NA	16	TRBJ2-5	CASSPTIAGIGETQYF
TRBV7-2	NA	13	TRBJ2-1	CASSLGGLNEQFF
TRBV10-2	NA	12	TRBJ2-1	CASSELEGSPFF
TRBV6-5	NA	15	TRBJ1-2	CASSYVGTGNYGYTF
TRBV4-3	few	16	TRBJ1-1	CASSQFRTGGAEEAFF
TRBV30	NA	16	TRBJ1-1	CAWRNRVGTMNTEAFF
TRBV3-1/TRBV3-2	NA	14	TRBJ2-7	CASSQVGGWVEQYF
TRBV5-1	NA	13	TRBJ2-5	CASSYRGQETQYF
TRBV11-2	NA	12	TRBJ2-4	CASSLAGNIQYF
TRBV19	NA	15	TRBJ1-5	CASSTTGGGNQPQHF
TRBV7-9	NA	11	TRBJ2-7	CASSLTHEQYF
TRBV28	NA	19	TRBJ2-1	CASRELQGDNYWSYNEQFF
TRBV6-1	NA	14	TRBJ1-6	CASSEARSYSPLHF
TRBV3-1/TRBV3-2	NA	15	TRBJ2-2	CASSQGLFPPGELFF
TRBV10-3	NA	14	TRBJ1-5	CAISRQGARQPQHF
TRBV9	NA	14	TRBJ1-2	CASSAGGADYGYTF
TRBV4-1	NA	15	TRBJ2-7	CASSQELPGTYEQYF
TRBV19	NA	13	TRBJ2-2	CASSTQGTGELFF
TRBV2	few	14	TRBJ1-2	CASSAPGRSYGYTF
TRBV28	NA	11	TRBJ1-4	CASSSQEKLFF
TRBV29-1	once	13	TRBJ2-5	CSVEGQGDGTQYF
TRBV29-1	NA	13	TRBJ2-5	CSVEVMSPRAQYF
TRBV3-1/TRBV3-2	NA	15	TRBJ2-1	CASSQARRTSREQFF
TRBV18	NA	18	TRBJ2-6	CASSSRGQEQVGANVLTF
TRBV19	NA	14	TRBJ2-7	CASRTGEGSYEQYF
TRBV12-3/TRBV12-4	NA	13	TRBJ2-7	CASSFTGGVEQYF
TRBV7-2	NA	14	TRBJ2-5	CASNTRGRGETQYF
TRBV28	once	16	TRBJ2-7	CASSLTGSRPVYEQYF
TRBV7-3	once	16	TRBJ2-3	CASSSISGRATDTQYF
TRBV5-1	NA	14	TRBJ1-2	CASSGGTAPVGYTF
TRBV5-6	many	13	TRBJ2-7	CASIRGSSYEQYF
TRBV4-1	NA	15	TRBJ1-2	CASSQDWGQQNGYTF
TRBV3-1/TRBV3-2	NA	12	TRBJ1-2	CASSQVSYGYTF
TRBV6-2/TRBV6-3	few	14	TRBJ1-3	CASSHQGAGNTIYF
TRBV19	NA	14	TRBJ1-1	CASTITGKSTEAFF
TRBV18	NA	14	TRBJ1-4	CASSADRVGEKLFF